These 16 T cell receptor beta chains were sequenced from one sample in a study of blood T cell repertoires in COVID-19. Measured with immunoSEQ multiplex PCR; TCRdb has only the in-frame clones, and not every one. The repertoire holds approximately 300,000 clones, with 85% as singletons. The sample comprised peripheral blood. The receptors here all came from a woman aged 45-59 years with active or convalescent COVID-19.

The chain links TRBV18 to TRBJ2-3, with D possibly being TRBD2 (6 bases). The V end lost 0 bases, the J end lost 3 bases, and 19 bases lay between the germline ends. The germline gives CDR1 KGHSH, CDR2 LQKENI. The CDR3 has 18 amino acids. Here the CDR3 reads CASSPPVSGFGGTDTQYF. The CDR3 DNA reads TGTGCCAGCTCACCACCGGTGTCAGGATTTGGGGGGACAGATACGCAGTATTTT.

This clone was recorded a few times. CDR3 residues: CASSTTTGGTEAFF. In DNA, the CDR3 is TGCGCCAGCAGCACTACAACAGGGGGTACTGAAGCTTTCTTT. V and J are TRBV5-1 and TRBJ1-1; 8 bases match TRBD1. The germline V gene has CDR1 SGHRS and CDR2 YFSETQ. The CDR3 sequence is 14 residues long. With V trimmed by 4 bases and J by 5 bases, 7 bases remained unmatched.

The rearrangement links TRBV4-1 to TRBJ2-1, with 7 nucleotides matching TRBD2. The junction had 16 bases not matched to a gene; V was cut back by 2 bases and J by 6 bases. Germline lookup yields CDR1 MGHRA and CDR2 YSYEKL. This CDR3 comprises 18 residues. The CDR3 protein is CASSQRIATGGTVNEQFF. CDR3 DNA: TGCGCCAGCAGCCAACGTATCGCTACGGGAGGAACGGTCAATGAGCAGTTCTTC.

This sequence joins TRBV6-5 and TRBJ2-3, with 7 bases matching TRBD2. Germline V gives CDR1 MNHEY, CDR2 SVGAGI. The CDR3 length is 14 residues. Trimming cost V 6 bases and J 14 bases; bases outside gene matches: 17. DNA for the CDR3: TGTGCCAGCAGACCCACTTCCCGGGGGGTGCCTCGGTATTTT. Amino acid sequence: CASRPTSRGVPRYF.

CDR3 sequence (DNA): TGTGCCAGCAGCACCCTAGGGGGCCCCATGAACACTGAAGCTTTCTTT. It codes for CASSTLGGPMNTEAFF. The V call is TRBV14, the J call TRBJ1-1; 7 nucleotides line up with TRBD1. The V and J ends lost 5 bases and 0 bases, in that order; junction bases with no gene match: 9. The CDR3 runs to 16 residues. Germline V CDR1 and CDR2: SGHDN, FVKESK.

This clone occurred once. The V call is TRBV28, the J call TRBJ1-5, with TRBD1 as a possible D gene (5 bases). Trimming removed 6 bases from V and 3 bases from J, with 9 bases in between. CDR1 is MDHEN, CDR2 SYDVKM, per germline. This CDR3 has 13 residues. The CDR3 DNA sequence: TGTGCCAGCAGAGACAGTCCCAATCAGCCCCAGCATTTT. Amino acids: CASRDSPNQPQHF.

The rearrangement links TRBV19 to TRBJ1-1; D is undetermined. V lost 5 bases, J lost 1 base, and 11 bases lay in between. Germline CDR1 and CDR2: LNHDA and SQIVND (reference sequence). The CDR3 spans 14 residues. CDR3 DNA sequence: TGTGCCAGTAGTTGGCCCACAGAGAACACTGAAGCTTTCTTT. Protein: CASSWPTENTEAFF.

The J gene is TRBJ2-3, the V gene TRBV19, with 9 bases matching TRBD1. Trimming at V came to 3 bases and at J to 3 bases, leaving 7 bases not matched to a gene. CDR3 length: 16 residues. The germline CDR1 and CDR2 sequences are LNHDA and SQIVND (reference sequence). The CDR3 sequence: CASSMSGQGLTDTQYF. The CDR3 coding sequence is TGTGCCAGTAGTATGTCGGGACAGGGTTTGACAGATACGCAGTATTTT.

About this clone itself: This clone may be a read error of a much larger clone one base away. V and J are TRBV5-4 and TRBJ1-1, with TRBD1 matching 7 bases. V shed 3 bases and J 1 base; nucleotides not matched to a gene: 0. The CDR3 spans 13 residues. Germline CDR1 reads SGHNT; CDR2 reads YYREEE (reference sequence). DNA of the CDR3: TGTGCCAGCAGCTGGGACAGGAACACTGAAGCTTTCTTT. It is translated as CASSWDRNTEAFF.

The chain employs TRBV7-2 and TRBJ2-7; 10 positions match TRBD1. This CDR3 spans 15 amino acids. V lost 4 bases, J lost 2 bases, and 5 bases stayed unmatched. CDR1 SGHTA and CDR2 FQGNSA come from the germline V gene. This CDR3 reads CASSSRDRGPYEQYF. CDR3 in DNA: TGTGCCAGCAGCTCCCGGGACAGGGGTCCCTACGAGCAGTACTTC.

CDR3 amino acids: CASSIPTGLTDTQYF. For the CDR3, the DNA is TGTGCCAGTAGTATCCCCACAGGCCTCACAGATACGCAGTATTTT. The genes are TRBV19 and TRBJ2-3, with D possibly matching TRBD1 (5 bases). Germline CDR1 LNHDA, CDR2 SQIVND (reference sequence). The germline V and J ends were trimmed by 3 bases and 2 bases, with 12 bases remaining between them. This CDR3 is built from 15 residues.

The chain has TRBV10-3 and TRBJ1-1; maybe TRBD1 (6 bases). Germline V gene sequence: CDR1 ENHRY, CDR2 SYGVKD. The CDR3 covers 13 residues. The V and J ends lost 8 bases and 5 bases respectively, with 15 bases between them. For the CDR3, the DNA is TGTGCCATCCGGGCGAGTACAGGGACTGAAGCTTTCTTT. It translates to CAIRASTGTEAFF.

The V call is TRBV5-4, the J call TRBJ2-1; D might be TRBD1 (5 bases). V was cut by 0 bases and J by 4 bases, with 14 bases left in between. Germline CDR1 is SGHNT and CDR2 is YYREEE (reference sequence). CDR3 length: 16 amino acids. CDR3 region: CASSLDTDTIYNEQFF. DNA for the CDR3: TGTGCCAGCAGCTTGGACACGGACACCATTTACAATGAGCAGTTCTTC.

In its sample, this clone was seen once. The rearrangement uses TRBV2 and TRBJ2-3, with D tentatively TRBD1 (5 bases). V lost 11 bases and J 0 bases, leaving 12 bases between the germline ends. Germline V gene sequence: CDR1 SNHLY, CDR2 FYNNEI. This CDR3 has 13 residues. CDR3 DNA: TGTGCCGAAGGGGCCCTGAGCACAGATACGCAGTATTTT. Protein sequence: CAEGALSTDTQYF.

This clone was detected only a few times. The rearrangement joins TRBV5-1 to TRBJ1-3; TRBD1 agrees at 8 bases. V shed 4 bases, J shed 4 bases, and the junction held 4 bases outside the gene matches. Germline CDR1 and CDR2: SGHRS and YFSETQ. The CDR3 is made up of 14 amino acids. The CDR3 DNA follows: TGCGCCAGCAGCCCCCGGACAGGGGGAAACACCATATATTTT. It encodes CASSPRTGGNTIYF.

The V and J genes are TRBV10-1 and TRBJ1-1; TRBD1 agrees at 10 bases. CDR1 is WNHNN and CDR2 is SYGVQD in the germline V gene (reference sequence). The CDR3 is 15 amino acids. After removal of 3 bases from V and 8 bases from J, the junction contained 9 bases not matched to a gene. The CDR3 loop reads CASSEGTGAHREAFF. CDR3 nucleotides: TGCGCCAGCAGTGAAGGGACAGGGGCGCATCGGGAAGCTTTCTTT.